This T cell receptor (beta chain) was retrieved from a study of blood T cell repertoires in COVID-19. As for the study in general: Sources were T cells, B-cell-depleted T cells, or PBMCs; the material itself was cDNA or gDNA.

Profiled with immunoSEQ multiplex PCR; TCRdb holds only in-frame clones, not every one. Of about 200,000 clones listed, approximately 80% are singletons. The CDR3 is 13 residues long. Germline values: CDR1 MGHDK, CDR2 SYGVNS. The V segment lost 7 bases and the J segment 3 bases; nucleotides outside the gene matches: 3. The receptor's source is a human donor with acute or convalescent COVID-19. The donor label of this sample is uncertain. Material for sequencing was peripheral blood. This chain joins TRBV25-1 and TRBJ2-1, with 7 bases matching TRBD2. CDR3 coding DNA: TGTGCCAGCAACGGACTAGGCTACAATGAGCAGTTCTTC. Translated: CASNGLGYNEQFF.